The present entry profiles one TCR beta chain with its context. This sample was taken from a study of blood T cell repertoires in COVID-19. Study context: Nucleic acid was either cDNA or gDNA, and it came from T cells, B-cell-depleted T cells, or PBMCs.

Germline CDR1 is SGDLS and CDR2 is YYNGEE. Trimming removed 0 bases from V and 1 base from J, with 9 bases in between. This CDR3 region has 15 residues. Clones were sequenced by immunoSEQ multiplex PCR, and TCRdb holds only the in-frame ones, with some missing. Among around 100,000 clones listed, 70% to 90% were seen once. The chain joins TRBV9 to TRBJ2-3, with a tentative D call TRBD2 (5 bases). Sequencing was performed on peripheral blood. The receptor comes from a man aged 50-59 years with active or convalescent COVID-19. The CDR3 region is CASSVGTSRTDTQYF. The CDR3 bases are TGTGCCAGCAGCGTAGGGACTTCTCGCACAGATACGCAGTATTTT.